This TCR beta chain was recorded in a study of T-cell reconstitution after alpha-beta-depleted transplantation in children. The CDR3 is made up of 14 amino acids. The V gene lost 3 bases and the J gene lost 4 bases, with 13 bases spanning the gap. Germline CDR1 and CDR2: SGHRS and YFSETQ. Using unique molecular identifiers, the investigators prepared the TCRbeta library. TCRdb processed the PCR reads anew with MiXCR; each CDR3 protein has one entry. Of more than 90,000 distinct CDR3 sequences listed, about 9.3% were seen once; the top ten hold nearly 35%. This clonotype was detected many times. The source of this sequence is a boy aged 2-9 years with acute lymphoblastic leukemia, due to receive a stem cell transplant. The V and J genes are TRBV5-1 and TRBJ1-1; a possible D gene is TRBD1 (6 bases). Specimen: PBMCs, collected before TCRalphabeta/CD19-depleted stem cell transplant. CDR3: CASSWNTGSTEAFF. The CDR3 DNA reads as TGCGCCAGCAGCTGGAACACAGGGAGCACTGAAGCTTTCTTT.